Presented here are 2 T cell receptor beta chains from one specimen sequenced in a study of human T cells and chemical hapten exposure (TCRdb year 2021). The meaning of the sample's time point label: patch test 3, about 24 weeks after DPC sensitization. In the paper's terms, the treatment or condition label means: therapeutic diphenylcyclopropenone sensitization with weekly scalp DPC. Library construction relied on RACE. The data were produced on a NextSeq 500. TCRdb reprocessed the public reads (quality trimming at Q25 with fastp, clone calling with MiXCR) and kept in-frame beta chains. Each CDR3 protein gets just one entry, which takes the most common genes and DNA from the rows behind it. This sample is represented by tens of thousands of distinct CDR3 sequences; roughly 13% of them were singletons. 4.5% to 6% of the sample lies in the top ten. Sequencing was performed on whole blood, taken in connection with sensitization to the hapten diphenylcyclopropenone (DPC). These receptors originate from a woman in her forties or fifties with alopecia areata. Some clones in this sample may be carry-over from other donors' samples.

Only a few counts were recorded for this clonotype. The rearrangement links TRBV18 to TRBJ2-1; TRBD1 aligns across 9 bases. Germline CDR1 reads KGHSH; CDR2 reads LQKENI. The ends lost 1 base at V and 1 base at J; junction bases unmatched: 2. The CDR3 covers 16 residues. The CDR3 is CASSPRQGGSYNEQFF. CDR3 nucleotide sequence: TGTGCCAGCTCACCACGACAGGGGGGATCCTACAATGAGCAGTTCTTC.

This clonotype was counted at least ten times. CDR3 loop: CASSELASEQFF. The CDR3 DNA reads as TGTGCCAGCAGTGAACTCGCTAGTGAGCAGTTCTTC. V is TRBV2 and J is TRBJ2-1; D is unclear. In germline, CDR1 is SNHLY, CDR2 FYNNEI. CDR3 length: 12 amino acids. Trimming took 2 bases from V and 9 from J, leaving 8 bases between them. Drawing the rest from reference TRBV2 and TRBJ2-1, the complete variable domain is EPEVTQTPSHQVTQMGQEVILRCVPISNHLYFYWYRQILGQKVEFLVSFYNNEISEKSEIFDDQFSVERPDGSNFTLKIRSTKLEDSAMYFCASSELASEQFFGPGTRLTVL.